What follows describes a single T cell receptor beta chain. The target antigen is unknown. Germline loops: CDR1 MDHEN, CDR2 SYDVKM. The V gene lost 6 bases and the J gene lost 0 bases, with 11 bases spanning the gap. CDR3 length: 15 residues. The data originate from a study of shared clonotypes between healthy human individuals. The study, taken as a whole, reports: An expected dependence of interdonor clonotype sharing on sequencing depth was noted.

Assay execution took place at the deep level. This table comes from immunoSEQ multiplex PCR, and its TCRdb copy is limited to in-frame clones, with some not included. In the table there are some 700,000 clones, 90% of which are singletons. Sequencing was done on a sample of memory CD8+ T cells from PBMCs. Subset in this sample: CD45RO+ cells pooled with CCR7-negative TemRA cells. This chain joins TRBV28 and TRBJ2-2; no definite D call. The origin of this receptor is a man between 18 and 29 years old in good health. Some clones in this sample may be carry-over from other donors' samples. The CDR3 DNA reads TGTGCCAGCAGGATCGTAACCTCGAACACCGGGGAGCTGTTTTTT. Its translation: CASRIVTSNTGELFF.